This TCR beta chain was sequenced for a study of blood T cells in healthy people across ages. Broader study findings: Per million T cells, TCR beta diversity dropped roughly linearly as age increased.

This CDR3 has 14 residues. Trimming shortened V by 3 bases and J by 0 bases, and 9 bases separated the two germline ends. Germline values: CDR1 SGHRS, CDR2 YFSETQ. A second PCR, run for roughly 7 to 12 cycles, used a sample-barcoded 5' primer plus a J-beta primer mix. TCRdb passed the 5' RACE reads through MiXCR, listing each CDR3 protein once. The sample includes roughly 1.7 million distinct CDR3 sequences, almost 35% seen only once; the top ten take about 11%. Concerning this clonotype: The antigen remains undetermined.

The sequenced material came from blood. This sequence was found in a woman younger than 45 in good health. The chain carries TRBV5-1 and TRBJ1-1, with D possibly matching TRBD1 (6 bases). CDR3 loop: CASSWDNLNTEAFF. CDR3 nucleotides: TGCGCCAGCAGCTGGGACAACTTGAACACTGAAGCTTTCTTT.